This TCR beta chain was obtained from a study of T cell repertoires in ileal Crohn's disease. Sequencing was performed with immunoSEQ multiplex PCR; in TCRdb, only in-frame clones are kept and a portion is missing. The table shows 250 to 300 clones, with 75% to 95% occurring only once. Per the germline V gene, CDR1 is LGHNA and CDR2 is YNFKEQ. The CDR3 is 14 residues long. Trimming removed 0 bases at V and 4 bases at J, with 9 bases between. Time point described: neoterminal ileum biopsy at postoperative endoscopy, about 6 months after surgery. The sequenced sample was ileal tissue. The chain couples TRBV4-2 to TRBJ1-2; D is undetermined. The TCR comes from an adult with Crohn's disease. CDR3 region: CASSQDAVGYGYTF. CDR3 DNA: TGTGCCAGCAGCCAAGATGCGGTCGGCTATGGCTACACCTTC.